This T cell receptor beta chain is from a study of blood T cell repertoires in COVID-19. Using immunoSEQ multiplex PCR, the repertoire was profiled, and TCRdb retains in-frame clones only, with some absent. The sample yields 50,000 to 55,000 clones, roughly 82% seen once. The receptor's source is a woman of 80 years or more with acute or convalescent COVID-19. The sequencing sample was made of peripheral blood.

For the CDR3, the DNA is TGTGCCACCGGGGAGTACAATGAGCAGTTCTTC. This translates into CATGEYNEQFF. This chain joins TRBV28 and TRBJ2-1; D possibly corresponds to TRBD2 (5 bases). Germline V CDR1 and CDR2: MDHEN, SYDVKM. CDR3 length: 11 amino acids. V was clipped by 10 bases and J by 4 bases, with 8 bases between them.